This entry features one TCR beta chain sequence. This sample was included in a study of Ad26.COV2.S vaccination and SARS-CoV-2 variants. Treatment specified: about 20 received Ad26.COV2.S at low or high dose, single or two shots; 5 received placebo; per-sample allocation not given. Each sample was drawn 63 days after the first injection (of vaccine or placebo). Within Boston, the person who donated was an adult of 18-55 years. Sequencing used immunoSEQ multiplex PCR; TCRdb keeps in-frame clones, though not all of them. This sample has over 400,000 clones, with about nine tenths found just once. The TCR comes from a person between 18 and 59 years old who received the Ad26.COV2.S COVID-19 vaccine or a placebo. The sample was peripheral blood, taken in a trial of Ad26.COV2.S vaccine versus placebo.

In nucleotides, the CDR3 is TGTGCCAGCAGCTTAAGGGGCCAATTCACAGATACGCAGTATTTT. This translates into CASSLRGQFTDTQYF. The chain has TRBV11-2 and TRBJ2-3; D may be TRBD1 (5 bases). CDR1 is SGHAT, CDR2 FQNNGV, per germline. V gave up 2 bases and J gave up 2 bases, with 11 bases separating them. CDR3 size: 15 residues.